This passage covers 8 T cell receptor beta chains from one sample sequenced in a study of regulatory T cells in long-lasting Graves disease. Combining iRepertoire HTBI primers with Arm-PCR of CDR3 regions, the authors built TCR beta libraries. TCRdb processed the multiplex PCR reads anew with MiXCR; each CDR3 protein has one entry. The sample lists 400,000 to 600,000 distinct CDR3 sequences, 20% to 25% occurring once. Noted time point: persistent/refractory GD, antithyroid drugs over 5 years with positive TRAb. The TCR library was made from RNA extracted from PBMCs. The specimen was peripheral blood mononuclear cells (PBMCs), collected when the disease was refractory, from a patient treated with antithyroid drugs. All receptors derive from a female donor with Graves disease.

This clonotype was seen a few times. This chain links TRBV6-2 or TRBV6-3 with TRBJ2-2, with D unclear. CDR3 size: 16 residues. Germline CDR1 is MNHEY and CDR2 is SVGEGT. The germline V and J ends were trimmed by 0 bases and 0 bases, with 8 bases remaining between them. CDR3: CASSYSLATNTGELFF. For the CDR3, the DNA is TGTGCCAGCAGTTACTCTCTGGCCACGAACACCGGGGAGCTGTTTTTT.

This clonotype has only a few counts. J is TRBJ2-1 and V is TRBV6-5; the D gene is possibly TRBD2 (5 bases). This CDR3 is built from 15 residues. Trimming removed 0 bases at V and 4 bases at J, with 10 bases between. The germline V gene has CDR1 MNHEY and CDR2 SVGAGI. This CDR3 is CASSYSRATYNEQFF. In nucleotides, the CDR3 is TGTGCCAGCAGTTACTCGAGGGCTACTTACAATGAGCAGTTCTTC.

This clonotype was seen at least ten times. The J gene is TRBJ1-2, the V gene TRBV6-1; D gene unclear. The germline V gene has CDR1 MNHNS and CDR2 SASEGT. V lost 5 bases and J lost 8, with 9 bases in between. This CDR3 has 11 residues. Here the CDR3 reads CASSTEYGYTF. The CDR3 DNA sequence: TGTGCCAGCAGTACCGAATACGGCTACACCTTC.

The rearrangement joins TRBV11-2 to TRBJ2-7, with 12 bases fitting TRBD2. Unmatched junction bases numbered 5, after V lost 3 bases and J lost 5 bases. Germline loops: CDR1 SGHAT, CDR2 FQNNGV. The CDR3 length is 15 residues. The CDR3 loop is CASSFSSGGGHEQYF. The DNA for the CDR3 is TGTGCCAGCAGCTTCTCTAGCGGGGGGGGCCACGAGCAGTACTTC.

The chain joins TRBV5-1 to TRBJ1-3, with D uncertain. The CDR3 runs 19 residues. Trimming pared 1 base from V and 0 bases from J, leaving 20 bases between. Germline values: CDR1 SGHRS, CDR2 YFSETQ. The CDR3 DNA is TGCGCCAGCAGCTTGATTCCAGGTGCCGATCCTTCCTCTGGAAACACCATATATTTT. It codes for CASSLIPGADPSSGNTIYF. Variable domain in full (rest from reference TRBV5-1 and TRBJ1-3): KAGVTQTPRYLIKTRGQQVTLSCSPISGHRSVSWYQQTPGQGLQFLFEYFSETQRNKGNFPGRFSGRQFSNSRSEMNVSTLELGDSALYLCASSLIPGADPSSGNTIYFGEGSWLTVV.

The chain couples TRBV6-2 or TRBV6-3 to TRBJ1-1; D is unresolved. Germline V gives CDR1 MNHEY, CDR2 SVGEGT. With 2 bases removed from V and 7 bases from J, the gap between germline ends came to 17 bases. This CDR3 has 15 amino acids. The chain's CDR3 is CASSYPDTKAVEAFF. The CDR3 DNA is TGTGCCAGCAGTTACCCCGACACCAAAGCAGTTGAAGCTTTCTTT.

Notes on this clonotype: At one end, the junction sequence differs from germline, possibly due to a read error. The chain couples TRBV2 to TRBJ2-2, with 11 bases identical to TRBD2. The germline V gene encodes CDR1 SNHLY and CDR2 FYNNEI. The CDR3 runs to 18 residues. The CDR3 sequence is CASSVSVSGGANTGEPFF. The DNA of the CDR3 is TGTGCCAGCAGTGTCTCGGTTAGCGGGGGGGCCAACACCGGGGAGCCGTTTTTT.

V usage is TRBV20-1 and J usage is TRBJ2-2, with D hard to call. The V gene's germline CDR1 is DFQATT and CDR2 SNEGSKA (reference sequence). This CDR3 comprises 13 residues. V was pared by 5 bases and J by 0 bases, with 7 bases between. The CDR3 DNA follows: TGCAGTGCTGCCCCAGCGAACACCGGGGAGCTGTTTTTT. Encoded protein: CSAAPANTGELFF.